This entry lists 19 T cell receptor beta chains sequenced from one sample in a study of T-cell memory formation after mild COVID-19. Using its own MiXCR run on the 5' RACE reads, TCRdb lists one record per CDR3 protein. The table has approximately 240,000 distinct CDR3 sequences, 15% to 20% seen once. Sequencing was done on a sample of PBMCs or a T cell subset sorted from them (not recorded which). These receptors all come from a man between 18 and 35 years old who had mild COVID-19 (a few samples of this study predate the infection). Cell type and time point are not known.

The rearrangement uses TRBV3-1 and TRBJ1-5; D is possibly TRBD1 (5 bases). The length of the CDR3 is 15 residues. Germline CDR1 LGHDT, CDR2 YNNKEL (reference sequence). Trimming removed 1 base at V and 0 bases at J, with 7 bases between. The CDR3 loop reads CASSQGRVSNQPQHF. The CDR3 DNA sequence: TGTGCCAGCAGCCAAGGCAGGGTTAGCAATCAGCCCCAGCATTTT.

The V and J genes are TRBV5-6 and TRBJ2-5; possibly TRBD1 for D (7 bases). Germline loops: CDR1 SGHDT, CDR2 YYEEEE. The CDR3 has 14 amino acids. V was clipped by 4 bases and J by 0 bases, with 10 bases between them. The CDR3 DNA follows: TGTGCCAGCAGCGCGGGACAGAACCAAGAGACCCAGTACTTC. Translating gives CASSAGQNQETQYF. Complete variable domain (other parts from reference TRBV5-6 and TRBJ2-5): DAGVTQSPTHLIKTRGQQVTLRCSPKSGHDTVSWYQQALGQGPQFIFQYYEEEERQRGNFPDRFSGHQFPNYSSELNVNALLLGDSALYLCASSAGQNQETQYFGPGTRLLVL.

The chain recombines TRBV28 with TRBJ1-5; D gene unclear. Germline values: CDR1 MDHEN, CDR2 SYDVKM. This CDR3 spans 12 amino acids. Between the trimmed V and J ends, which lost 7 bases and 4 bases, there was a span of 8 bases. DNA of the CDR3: TGTGCCAGCAATGGACGGAATCAGCCCCAGCATTTT. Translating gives CASNGRNQPQHF.

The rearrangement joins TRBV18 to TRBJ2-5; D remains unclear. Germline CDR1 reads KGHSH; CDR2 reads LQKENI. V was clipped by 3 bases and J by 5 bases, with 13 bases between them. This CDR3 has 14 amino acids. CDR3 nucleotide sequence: TGTGCCAGCTCACCTCTGGCACGCGAGGAGACCCAGTACTTC. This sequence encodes CASSPLAREETQYF.

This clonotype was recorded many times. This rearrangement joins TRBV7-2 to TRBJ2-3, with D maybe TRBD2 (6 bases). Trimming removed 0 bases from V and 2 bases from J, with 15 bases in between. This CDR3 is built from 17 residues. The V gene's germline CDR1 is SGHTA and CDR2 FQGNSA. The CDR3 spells CASSLAEEGLTTDTQYF. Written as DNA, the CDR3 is TGTGCCAGCAGCTTAGCGGAGGAGGGGCTAACCACAGATACGCAGTATTTT.

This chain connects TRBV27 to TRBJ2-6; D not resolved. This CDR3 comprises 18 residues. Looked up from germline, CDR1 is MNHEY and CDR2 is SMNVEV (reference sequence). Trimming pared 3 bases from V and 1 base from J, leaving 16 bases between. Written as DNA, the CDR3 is TGTGCCAGCAGTTTCCTATTCAAACCCCCTTCTGGGGCCAACGTCCTGACTTTC. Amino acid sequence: CASSFLFKPPSGANVLTF.

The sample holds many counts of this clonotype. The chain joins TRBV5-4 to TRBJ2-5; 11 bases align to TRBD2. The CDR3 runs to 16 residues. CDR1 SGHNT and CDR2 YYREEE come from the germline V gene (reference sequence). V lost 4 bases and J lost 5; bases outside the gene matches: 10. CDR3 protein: CASSLAGGTSRETQYF. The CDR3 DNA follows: TGTGCCAGCAGCCTAGCGGGGGGAACTTCGCGGGAGACCCAGTACTTC.

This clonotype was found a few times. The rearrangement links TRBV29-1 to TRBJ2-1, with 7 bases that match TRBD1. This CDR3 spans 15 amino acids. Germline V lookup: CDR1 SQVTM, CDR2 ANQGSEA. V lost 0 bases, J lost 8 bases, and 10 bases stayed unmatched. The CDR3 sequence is CSVEDGYRGEDEQFF. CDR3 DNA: TGCAGCGTTGAAGACGGGTACAGGGGTGAGGATGAGCAGTTCTTC.

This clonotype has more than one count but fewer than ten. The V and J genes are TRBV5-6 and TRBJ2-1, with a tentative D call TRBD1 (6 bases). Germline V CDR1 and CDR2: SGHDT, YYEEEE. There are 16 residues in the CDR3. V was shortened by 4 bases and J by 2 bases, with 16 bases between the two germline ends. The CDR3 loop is CASSPQTGSTYNEQFF. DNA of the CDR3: TGTGCCAGCAGCCCCCAGACAGGCAGTACCTACAATGAGCAGTTCTTC.

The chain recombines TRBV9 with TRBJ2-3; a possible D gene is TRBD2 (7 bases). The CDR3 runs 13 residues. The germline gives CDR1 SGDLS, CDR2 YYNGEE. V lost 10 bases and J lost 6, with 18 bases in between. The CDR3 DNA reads TGTGCCGCCTCCCCGGGGGGCGGGGATACGCAGTATTTT. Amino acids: CAASPGGGDTQYF.

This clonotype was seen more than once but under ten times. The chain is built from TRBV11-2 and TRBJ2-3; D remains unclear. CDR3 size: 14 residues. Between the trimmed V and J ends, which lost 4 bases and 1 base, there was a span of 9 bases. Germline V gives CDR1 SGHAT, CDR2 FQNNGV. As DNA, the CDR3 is TGTGCCAGCAGCTATAGATTGGGCACAGATACGCAGTATTTT. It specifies CASSYRLGTDTQYF.

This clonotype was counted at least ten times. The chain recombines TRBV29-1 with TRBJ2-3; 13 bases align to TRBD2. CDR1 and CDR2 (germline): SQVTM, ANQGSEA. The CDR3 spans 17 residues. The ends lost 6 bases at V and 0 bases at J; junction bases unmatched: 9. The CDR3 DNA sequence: TGCAGCGTGGGGGGACTAGCGGGGTTCTCTAGCACAGATACGCAGTATTTT. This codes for CSVGGLAGFSSTDTQYF.

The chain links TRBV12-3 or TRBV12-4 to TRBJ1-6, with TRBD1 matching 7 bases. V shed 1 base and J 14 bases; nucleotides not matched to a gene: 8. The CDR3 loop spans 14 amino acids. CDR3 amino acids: CASSLEGAHPSLHF. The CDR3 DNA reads TGTGCCAGCAGTTTAGAGGGGGCGCATCCTTCCCTCCACTTT.

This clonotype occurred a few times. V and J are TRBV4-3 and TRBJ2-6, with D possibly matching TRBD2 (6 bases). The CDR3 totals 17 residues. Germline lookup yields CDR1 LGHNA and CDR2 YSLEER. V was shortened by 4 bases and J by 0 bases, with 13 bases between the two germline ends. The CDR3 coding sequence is TGCGCCAGCAGCCCAGGTGCGGGGAACTCTGGGGCCAACGTCCTGACTTTC. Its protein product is CASSPGAGNSGANVLTF.

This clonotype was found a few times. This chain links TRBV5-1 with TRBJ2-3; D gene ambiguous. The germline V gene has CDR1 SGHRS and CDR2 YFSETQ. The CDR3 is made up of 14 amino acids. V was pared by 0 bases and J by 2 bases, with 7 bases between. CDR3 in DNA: TGCGCCAGCAGCTTGGACAAAGACACAGATACGCAGTATTTT. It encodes CASSLDKDTDTQYF. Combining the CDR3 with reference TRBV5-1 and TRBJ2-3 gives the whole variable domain KAGVTQTPRYLIKTRGQQVTLSCSPISGHRSVSWYQQTPGQGLQFLFEYFSETQRNKGNFPGRFSGRQFSNSRSEMNVSTLELGDSALYLCASSLDKDTDTQYFGPGTRLTVL.

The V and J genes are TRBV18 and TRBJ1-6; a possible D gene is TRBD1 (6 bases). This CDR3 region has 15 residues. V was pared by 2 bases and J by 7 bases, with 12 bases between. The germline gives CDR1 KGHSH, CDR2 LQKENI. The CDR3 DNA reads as TGTGCCAGCTCACCAATACAGGGAAGCAATTCACCCCTCCACTTT. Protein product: CASSPIQGSNSPLHF.

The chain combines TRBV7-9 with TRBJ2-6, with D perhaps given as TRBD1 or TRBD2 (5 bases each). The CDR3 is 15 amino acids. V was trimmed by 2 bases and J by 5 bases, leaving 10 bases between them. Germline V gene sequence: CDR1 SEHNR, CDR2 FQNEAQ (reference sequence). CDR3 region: CASSLTGTRANVLTF. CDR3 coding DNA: TGTGCCAGCAGCTTAACCGGGACCCGGGCCAACGTCCTGACTTTC. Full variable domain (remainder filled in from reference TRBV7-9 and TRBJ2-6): DTGVSQNPRHKITKRGQNVTFRCDPISEHNRLYWYRQTLGQGPEFLTYFQNEAQLEKSRLLSDRFSAERPKGSFSTLEIQRTEQGDSAMYLCASSLTGTRANVLTFGAGSRLTVL.

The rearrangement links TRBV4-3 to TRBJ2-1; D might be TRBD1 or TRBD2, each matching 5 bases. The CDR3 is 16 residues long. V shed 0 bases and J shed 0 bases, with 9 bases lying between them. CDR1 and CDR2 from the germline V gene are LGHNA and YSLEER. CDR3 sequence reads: CASSQEGRSSYNEQFF. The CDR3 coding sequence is TGCGCCAGCAGCCAAGAGGGACGAAGCTCCTACAATGAGCAGTTCTTC.

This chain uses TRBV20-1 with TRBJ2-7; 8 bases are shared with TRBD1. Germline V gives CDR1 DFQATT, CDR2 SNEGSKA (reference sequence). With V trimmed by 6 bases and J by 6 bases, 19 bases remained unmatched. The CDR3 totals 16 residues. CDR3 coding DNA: TGCAGTGCACGGAATGACAGGGGAGCTCCGCTGGGCGAGCAGTACGTC. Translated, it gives CSARNDRGAPLGEQYV.